Listed below are T cell receptor beta chains from one sample, sequenced in a study of T cells in tumors after PD-1 blockade. Here immunoSEQ multiplex PCR was the method, and the copy in TCRdb shows in-frame clones only, minus some. Of 14,000 to 15,000 clones in the sample, almost 85% were seen once. Source: PBMCs, taken after anti-PD-1 treatment. These receptors were taken from a human donor with basal cell carcinoma. The CDR3 runs from the conserved cysteine through the conserved F or W. The order of the fields is J gene, D gene, clone size, V gene, CDR3 DNA, CDR3 protein. D genes are given only for firm matches. Clone size is not always given. Where it is, it says once, few, many or a class for expanded clones.

j_call: TRBJ2-1; d_call: TRBD2; clone_size: few; v_call: TRBV2; cdr3_nt: TGTGCCCGCAGTGACGGGGGGGCGGGGGTGGGGAGCTCCTACAATGAGCAGTTCTTC; cdr3_aa: CARSDGGAGVGSSYNEQFF
j_call: TRBJ2-3; d_call: NA; clone_size: NA; v_call: TRBV7-3; cdr3_nt: TGTGCCAGCAGCCTTAGGAGCGGCCTTGATACGCAGTATTTT; cdr3_aa: CASSLRSGLDTQYF
j_call: TRBJ2-1; d_call: TRBD1; clone_size: once; v_call: TRBV2; cdr3_nt: TGTGCCAGCAGTCCCGGGACCGACAGGGCGGAGTTCTTC; cdr3_aa: CASSPGTDRAEFF
j_call: TRBJ2-2; d_call: TRBD1; clone_size: NA; v_call: TRBV5-1; cdr3_nt: TGCGCCAGCAGCTCTGGGGACAGGTACAGGGCCGGGGAGCTGTTTTTT; cdr3_aa: CASSSGDRYRAGELFF
j_call: TRBJ2-7; d_call: TRBD1; clone_size: NA; v_call: TRBV7-9; cdr3_nt: TGTGCCAGCAGCTCAGGGGGCAGGACTTCCTACGAGCAGTACTTC; cdr3_aa: CASSSGGRTSYEQYF
j_call: TRBJ2-3; d_call: TRBD2; clone_size: NA; v_call: TRBV5-1; cdr3_nt: TGCGCCAGCAGCTTGACTAGCGGGAGGGTGCGCACAGATACGCAGTATTTT; cdr3_aa: CASSLTSGRVRTDTQYF
j_call: TRBJ1-5; d_call: TRBD1; clone_size: once; v_call: TRBV7-2; cdr3_nt: TGTGCCAGCAGCCCCGGGACAGGTTATAGCAATCAGCCCCAGCATTTT; cdr3_aa: CASSPGTGYSNQPQHF
j_call: TRBJ1-6; d_call: TRBD1; clone_size: few; v_call: TRBV3-1/TRBV3-2; cdr3_nt: TGTGCCAGCAGCCAGGTAGACAGGGTAGATAATTCACCCCTCCACTTT; cdr3_aa: CASSQVDRVDNSPLHF
j_call: TRBJ2-2; d_call: NA; clone_size: NA; v_call: TRBV6-2/TRBV6-3; cdr3_nt: TGTGCCAGCAGTTACTTTGGCGGGAACACCGGGGAGCTGTTTTTT; cdr3_aa: CASSYFGGNTGELFF
j_call: TRBJ2-3; d_call: NA; clone_size: NA; v_call: TRBV6-4; cdr3_nt: TGTGCCAGCAGCCAGGAGTCAATGCATGGAGATACGCAGTATTTT; cdr3_aa: CASSQESMHGDTQYF
j_call: TRBJ1-3; d_call: NA; clone_size: NA; v_call: TRBV12-3/TRBV12-4; cdr3_nt: TGTGCCAGCAGTCGGGTCTCTGGAAACACCATATATTTT; cdr3_aa: CASSRVSGNTIYF
j_call: TRBJ1-5; d_call: NA; clone_size: NA; v_call: TRBV29-1; cdr3_nt: TGCAGCGTAGAGTCAGGACGGGGTGGCAATCAGCCCCAGCATTTT; cdr3_aa: CSVESGRGGNQPQHF
j_call: TRBJ1-2; d_call: TRBD1; clone_size: NA; v_call: TRBV5-6; cdr3_nt: TGTGCCAGCAGCATCATAATTGGACAGGGCGGGAACTATGGCTACACCTTC; cdr3_aa: CASSIIIGQGGNYGYTF
j_call: TRBJ1-4; d_call: TRBD1; clone_size: NA; v_call: TRBV9; cdr3_nt: TGTGCCAGCAGCCCGGACAGGGGGGGAAAACTGTTTTTT; cdr3_aa: CASSPDRGGKLFF
j_call: TRBJ2-1; d_call: TRBD1; clone_size: NA; v_call: TRBV6-2/TRBV6-3; cdr3_nt: TGTGCCAGCAGTTACGGAGCCCGGACAGGGGGCAATGAGCAGTTCTTC; cdr3_aa: CASSYGARTGGNEQFF
j_call: TRBJ2-2; d_call: TRBD2; clone_size: NA; v_call: TRBV28; cdr3_nt: TGTGCCAGCAGTTTCGGGCTAGCGGGAATTACCGGGGAGCTGTTTTTT; cdr3_aa: CASSFGLAGITGELFF
j_call: TRBJ1-4; d_call: NA; clone_size: NA; v_call: TRBV2; cdr3_nt: TGTGCCAGCAGTGACGCGGACAGCACCGTTTGGGAAAAACTGTTTTTT; cdr3_aa: CASSDADSTVWEKLFF
j_call: TRBJ2-2; d_call: NA; clone_size: few; v_call: TRBV7-2; cdr3_nt: TGTGCCAGCAGCTTAGGACCCACGGGGCGAAGCGGGGAGCTGTTTTTT; cdr3_aa: CASSLGPTGRSGELFF
j_call: TRBJ1-3; d_call: NA; clone_size: NA; v_call: TRBV15; cdr3_nt: TGTGCCACCAGCAGAGGGGACACCCGCTCTGGAAACACCATATATTTT; cdr3_aa: CATSRGDTRSGNTIYF
j_call: TRBJ1-6; d_call: TRBD1; clone_size: NA; v_call: TRBV10-3; cdr3_nt: TGTGCCATCAGTCCTACAGGGGTAACTGATTCACCCCTCCACTTT; cdr3_aa: CAISPTGVTDSPLHF
j_call: TRBJ2-1; d_call: TRBD2; clone_size: NA; v_call: TRBV2; cdr3_nt: TGTGCCAGCAGCAAGGTCTGGGGCGGGGGCAATGAGCAGTTCTTC; cdr3_aa: CASSKVWGGGNEQFF
j_call: TRBJ1-6; d_call: NA; clone_size: once; v_call: TRBV6-1; cdr3_nt: TGTGCCAGCAGTGAAGATATGCATGGTAATTCACCCCTCCACTTT; cdr3_aa: CASSEDMHGNSPLHF
j_call: TRBJ2-2; d_call: NA; clone_size: NA; v_call: TRBV28; cdr3_nt: TGTGCCAGCAGTTTAACACCGGGGACTACCGGGGAGCTGTTTTTT; cdr3_aa: CASSLTPGTTGELFF
j_call: TRBJ2-6; d_call: NA; clone_size: NA; v_call: TRBV19; cdr3_nt: TGTGCCAGTAGTATAGACTTCTTCAGGGATGGGGTCTCTGGGGCCAACGTCCTGACTTTC; cdr3_aa: CASSIDFFRDGVSGANVLTF
j_call: TRBJ1-2; d_call: NA; clone_size: NA; v_call: TRBV28; cdr3_nt: TGTGCCAGCAGTCGGTGGGGGGACGGCTACACCTTC; cdr3_aa: CASSRWGDGYTF
j_call: TRBJ2-3; d_call: TRBD2; clone_size: NA; v_call: TRBV18; cdr3_nt: TGTGCCAGCTCACAGGGACTAGCGGGGCCGACGGATACGCAGTATTTT; cdr3_aa: CASSQGLAGPTDTQYF
j_call: TRBJ2-3; d_call: TRBD2; clone_size: NA; v_call: TRBV5-1; cdr3_nt: TGCGCCAGCAGCTTGTTTAGCGGGAGTTCAGATACGCAGTATTTT; cdr3_aa: CASSLFSGSSDTQYF
j_call: TRBJ1-1; d_call: NA; clone_size: NA; v_call: TRBV5-1; cdr3_nt: TGCGCCAGCAGCTTAGAGACAGGGAACACTGAAGCTTTCTTT; cdr3_aa: CASSLETGNTEAFF
j_call: TRBJ1-3; d_call: NA; clone_size: NA; v_call: TRBV6-5; cdr3_nt: TGTGCCAGCAGTTACTCGGGCGTGACCTCTGGAAACACCATATATTTT; cdr3_aa: CASSYSGVTSGNTIYF
j_call: TRBJ2-1; d_call: TRBD2; clone_size: NA; v_call: TRBV5-1; cdr3_nt: TGCGCCAGCAGCTCTTCGGTAGCGGGAGGGTCCTACAATGAGCAGTTCTTC; cdr3_aa: CASSSSVAGGSYNEQFF
j_call: TRBJ2-1; d_call: TRBD2; clone_size: NA; v_call: TRBV29-1; cdr3_nt: TGCAGCGCTAGGACTAGCGAGCGGGAGCAGTTCTTC; cdr3_aa: CSARTSEREQFF
j_call: TRBJ2-1; d_call: NA; clone_size: NA; v_call: TRBV30; cdr3_nt: TGTGCCCGCGGCTCGATAGCAACCAATGAGCAGTTCTTC; cdr3_aa: CARGSIATNEQFF
j_call: TRBJ1-3; d_call: NA; clone_size: NA; v_call: TRBV7-9; cdr3_nt: TGTGCCGCAGGGTCCTCTGGAAACACCATATATTTT; cdr3_aa: CAAGSSGNTIYF
j_call: TRBJ2-2; d_call: NA; clone_size: NA; v_call: TRBV3-1/TRBV3-2; cdr3_nt: TGTGCCAGCAGCCAAGACACCGGGGAGCTGTTTTTT; cdr3_aa: CASSQDTGELFF
j_call: TRBJ2-7; d_call: TRBD1; clone_size: few; v_call: TRBV4-1; cdr3_nt: TGCGCCAGCAGCCAAGGGTCCTCGGGACAGGGGTACGAGCAGTACTTC; cdr3_aa: CASSQGSSGQGYEQYF
j_call: TRBJ2-4; d_call: NA; clone_size: NA; v_call: TRBV5-1; cdr3_nt: TGCGCCAGCAGCTTGGGACAGCTAGCCAAAAACATTCAGTACTTC; cdr3_aa: CASSLGQLAKNIQYF
j_call: TRBJ1-6; d_call: NA; clone_size: NA; v_call: TRBV5-6; cdr3_nt: TGTGCCAGCAGCTTGGCGAATTCACCCCTCCACTTT; cdr3_aa: CASSLANSPLHF
j_call: TRBJ1-2; d_call: NA; clone_size: NA; v_call: TRBV28; cdr3_nt: TGTGCCAGCAGTAAGGCCGCACTACGATGGGGGCTAAACTATGGCTACACCTTC; cdr3_aa: CASSKAALRWGLNYGYTF
j_call: TRBJ2-3; d_call: TRBD2; clone_size: once; v_call: TRBV2; cdr3_nt: TGTGCCAGCAGTGAATTGGGTCTAGCGGGAGTGTATTTT; cdr3_aa: CASSELGLAGVYF
j_call: TRBJ1-3; d_call: NA; clone_size: NA; v_call: TRBV5-4; cdr3_nt: TGTGCCAGCAGCCAGGGGTCCACTCCCTCTGGAAACACCATATATTTT; cdr3_aa: CASSQGSTPSGNTIYF
j_call: TRBJ2-2; d_call: TRBD1; clone_size: NA; v_call: TRBV19; cdr3_nt: TGTGCCAGTAGTACCTACCCGGGACAGGGAACCGGGGAGCTGTTTTTT; cdr3_aa: CASSTYPGQGTGELFF
j_call: TRBJ2-7; d_call: NA; clone_size: NA; v_call: TRBV10-3; cdr3_nt: TGTGCCACCGCCGGGACTGCCCCCCAGGAGCAGTACTTC; cdr3_aa: CATAGTAPQEQYF
j_call: TRBJ2-1; d_call: TRBD2; clone_size: NA; v_call: TRBV4-2; cdr3_nt: TGTGCCAGCAGCCATCAGCGACTAAACCGACTAGCGGGCTCCTACAATGAGCAGTTCTTC; cdr3_aa: CASSHQRLNRLAGSYNEQFF
j_call: TRBJ2-1; d_call: NA; clone_size: few; v_call: TRBV19; cdr3_nt: TGTGCCAGTAGTACCCCCCAAGCGGGCACCATCTACAATGAGCAGTTCTTC; cdr3_aa: CASSTPQAGTIYNEQFF
j_call: TRBJ2-1; d_call: TRBD2; clone_size: NA; v_call: TRBV2; cdr3_nt: TGTGCCAGCTGTTATGGGTGGGCGCGGGAGGGGAGCTCCTACAATGAGCAGTTCTTC; cdr3_aa: CASCYGWAREGSSYNEQFF
j_call: TRBJ2-5; d_call: NA; clone_size: NA; v_call: TRBV5-1; cdr3_nt: TGCGCCAGCAGCTTTTCCGAGACCCAGTACTTC; cdr3_aa: CASSFSETQYF
j_call: TRBJ1-2; d_call: NA; clone_size: NA; v_call: TRBV7-9; cdr3_nt: TGTGCCAGCACCCCCATGACGGGAGGCTACACCTTC; cdr3_aa: CASTPMTGGYTF
j_call: TRBJ2-4; d_call: NA; clone_size: NA; v_call: TRBV12-3/TRBV12-4; cdr3_nt: TGTGCCAGCAGCTCCCCGGGGGAAAACATTCAGTACTTC; cdr3_aa: CASSSPGENIQYF
j_call: TRBJ1-1; d_call: NA; clone_size: NA; v_call: TRBV12-3/TRBV12-4; cdr3_nt: TGTGCCAGCAGCCCCGATGGGAGCGGGGCTTTCTTT; cdr3_aa: CASSPDGSGAFF
j_call: TRBJ1-1; d_call: TRBD1; clone_size: NA; v_call: TRBV27; cdr3_nt: TGTGCCAGCAGTTCACACCGGACAGGATTAGACACTGAAGCTTTCTTT; cdr3_aa: CASSSHRTGLDTEAFF